The source of this T cell receptor beta chain is a study of blood T cell repertoires in COVID-19. Across the study: There were acute and convalescent COVID-19 samples, and they came from the United States, Italy and Spain. The analysed material was cDNA or gDNA that came from T cells, B-cell-depleted T cells, or PBMCs.

A note on this clone: Germline is not matched at one junction end, which may reflect a read error.

Authors' processing steps: Estimates of nucleated cell counts were drawn from the amplification of reference gene primers. Assay: immunoSEQ multiplex PCR; the TCRdb copy retains only in-frame clones and omits some. V and J calls and clone size are as listed in that table; D and trimming were resolved from the DNA. The sample has some 75,000 clones; about three quarters are singletons. CDR3 length: 14 residues. The germline V gene has CDR1 SSHAT and CDR2 FNYEAQ (reference sequence). This TCR derives from an elderly woman with active or convalescent COVID-19. The rearrangement joins TRBV7-7 to TRBJ2-3; 8 nucleotides match TRBD2. Material for sequencing was peripheral blood. CDR3 DNA sequence: TGTGCTAGCAGCTTAGGGACTAGTTCAGATACGCAGTATTTT. Protein: CASSLGTSSDTQYF.